This T cell receptor (beta chain) was retrieved from a study of beta chain features in type 1 diabetes. Every isolated RNA sample was fully reverse transcribed, so sequencing captured expressed TCRB transcripts. TCRdb's copy holds only in-frame clones and misses some; the assay was immunoSEQ multiplex PCR. The sample yields 900,000 or so clones, roughly a sixth seen once. In its sample, this clone was seen a few times. Its specificity is unknown. The CDR3 loop spans 14 amino acids. J gave up 7 bases and V 8 bases, and 6 bases lay outside the gene matches. The germline gives CDR1 SGHTA, CDR2 FQGNSA. Staining for CD45RO/CCR7/CD25/CD127/CD95/CD27 allowed sorting of CD4+ naive, central memory, regulatory and stem cell-like memory cells. Findings of the study overall: Significant though moderate, a shortening of TCRB CDR3s appeared in all four CD4+ subsets of Type 1 diabetes patients. Shorter templates may be favored by PCR, equally so in patients and controls. Cells that show high TCR expression could be over-represented by cDNA sequencing.

The V gene is TRBV7-2, the J gene TRBJ2-1; 12 bases align to TRBD2. Sequences were obtained from naive CD4+ T cells from blood. The clonotype comes from a woman aged 18-30 years in good health. Here the CDR3 reads CASRLAGVLNEQFF. The DNA of the CDR3 is TGTGCCAGCCGACTAGCGGGAGTTCTGAATGAGCAGTTCTTC.